This TCR beta chain is drawn from a study of blood T cell repertoires in COVID-19. Trimming took 5 bases from V and 5 from J; bases not matched to a gene: 8. The CDR3 covers 15 residues. Per the germline V gene, CDR1 is MGHDK and CDR2 is SYGVNS. In the original workflow: Reference gene primers were amplified, and this amplification served to estimate nucleated cell counts. Generated by immunoSEQ multiplex PCR, the TCRdb table keeps only in-frame clones and is missing some. The D gene and trimming were derived from the DNA, and the V and J assignments and clone size from that table. The sample holds under 300,000 clones, 90% seen once.

The sample taken for sequencing was peripheral blood. The clonotype originates from a woman aged 60-75 years with COVID-19, enrolled during active disease. This chain links TRBV25-1 with TRBJ2-5; 10 bases align to TRBD2. CDR3 nucleotide sequence: TGTGCCAGCAGTCTAGCGGGGGCCCATGGCGAGACCCAGTACTTC. As protein: CASSLAGAHGETQYF.